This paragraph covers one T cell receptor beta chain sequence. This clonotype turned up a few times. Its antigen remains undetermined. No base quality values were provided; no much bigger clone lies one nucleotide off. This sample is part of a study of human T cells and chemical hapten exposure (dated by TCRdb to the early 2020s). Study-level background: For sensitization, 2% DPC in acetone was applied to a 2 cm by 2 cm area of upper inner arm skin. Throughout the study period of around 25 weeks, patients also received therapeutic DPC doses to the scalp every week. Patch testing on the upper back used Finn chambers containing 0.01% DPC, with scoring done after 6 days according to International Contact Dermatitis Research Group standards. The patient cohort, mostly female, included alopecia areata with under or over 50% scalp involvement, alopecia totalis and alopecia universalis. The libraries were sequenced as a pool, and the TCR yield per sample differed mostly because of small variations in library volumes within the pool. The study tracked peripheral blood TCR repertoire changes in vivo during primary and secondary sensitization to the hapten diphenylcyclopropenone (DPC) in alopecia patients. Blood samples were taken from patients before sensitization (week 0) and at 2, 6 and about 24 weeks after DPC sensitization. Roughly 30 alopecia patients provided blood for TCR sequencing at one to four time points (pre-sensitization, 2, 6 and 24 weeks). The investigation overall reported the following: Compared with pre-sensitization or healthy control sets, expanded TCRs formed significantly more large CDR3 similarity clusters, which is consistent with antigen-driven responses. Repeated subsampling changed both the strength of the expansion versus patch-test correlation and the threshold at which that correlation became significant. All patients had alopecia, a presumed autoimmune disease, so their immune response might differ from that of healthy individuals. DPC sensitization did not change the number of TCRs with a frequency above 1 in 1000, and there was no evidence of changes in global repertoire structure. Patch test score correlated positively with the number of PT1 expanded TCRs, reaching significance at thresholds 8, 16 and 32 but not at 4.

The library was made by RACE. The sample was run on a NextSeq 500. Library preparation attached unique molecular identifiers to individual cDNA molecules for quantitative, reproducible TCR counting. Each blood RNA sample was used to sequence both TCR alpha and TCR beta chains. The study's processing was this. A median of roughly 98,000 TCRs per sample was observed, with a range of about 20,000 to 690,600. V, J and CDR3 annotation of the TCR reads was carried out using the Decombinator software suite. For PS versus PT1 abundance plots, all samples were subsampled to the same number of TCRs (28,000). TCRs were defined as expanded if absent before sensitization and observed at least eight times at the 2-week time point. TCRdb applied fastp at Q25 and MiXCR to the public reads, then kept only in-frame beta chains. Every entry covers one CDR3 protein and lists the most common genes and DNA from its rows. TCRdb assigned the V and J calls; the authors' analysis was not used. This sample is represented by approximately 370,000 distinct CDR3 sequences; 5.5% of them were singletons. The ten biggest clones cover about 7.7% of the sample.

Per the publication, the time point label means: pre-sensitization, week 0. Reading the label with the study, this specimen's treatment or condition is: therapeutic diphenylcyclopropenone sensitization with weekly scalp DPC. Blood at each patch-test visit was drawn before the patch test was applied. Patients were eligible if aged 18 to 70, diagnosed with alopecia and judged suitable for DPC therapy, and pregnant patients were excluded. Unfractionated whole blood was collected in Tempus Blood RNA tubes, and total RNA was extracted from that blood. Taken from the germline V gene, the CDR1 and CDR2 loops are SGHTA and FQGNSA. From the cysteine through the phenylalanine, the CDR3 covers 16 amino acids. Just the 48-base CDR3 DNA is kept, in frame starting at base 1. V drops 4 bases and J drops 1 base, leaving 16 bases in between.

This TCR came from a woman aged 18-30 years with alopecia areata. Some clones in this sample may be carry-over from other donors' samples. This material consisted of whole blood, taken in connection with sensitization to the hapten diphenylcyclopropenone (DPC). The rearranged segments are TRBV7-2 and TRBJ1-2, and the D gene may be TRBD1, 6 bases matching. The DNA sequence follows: TGTGCCAGCAGCTCATCGGCGGGGGCCCGTAACTATGGCTACACCTTC. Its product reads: CASSSSAGARNYGYTF. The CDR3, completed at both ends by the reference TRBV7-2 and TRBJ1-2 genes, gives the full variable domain GAGVSQSPSNKVTEKGKDVELRCDPISGHTALYWYRQSLGQGLEFLIYFQGNSAPDKSGLPSDRFSAERTGGSVSTLTIQRTQQEDSAVYLCASSSSAGARNYGYTFGSGTRLTVV.